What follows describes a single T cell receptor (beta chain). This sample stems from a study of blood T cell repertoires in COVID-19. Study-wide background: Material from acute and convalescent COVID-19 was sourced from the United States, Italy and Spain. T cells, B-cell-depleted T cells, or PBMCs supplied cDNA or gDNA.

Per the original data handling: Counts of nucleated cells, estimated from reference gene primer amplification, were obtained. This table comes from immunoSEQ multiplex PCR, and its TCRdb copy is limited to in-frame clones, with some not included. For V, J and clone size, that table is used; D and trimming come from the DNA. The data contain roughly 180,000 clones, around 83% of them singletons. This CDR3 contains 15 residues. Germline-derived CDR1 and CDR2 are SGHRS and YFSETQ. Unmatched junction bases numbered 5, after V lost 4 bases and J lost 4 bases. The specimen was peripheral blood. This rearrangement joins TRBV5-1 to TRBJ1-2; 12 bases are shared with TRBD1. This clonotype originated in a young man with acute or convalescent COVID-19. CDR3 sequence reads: CASSRGTGGGYGYTF. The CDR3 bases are TGCGCCAGCAGCCGCGGGACAGGGGGCGGCTATGGCTACACCTTC.